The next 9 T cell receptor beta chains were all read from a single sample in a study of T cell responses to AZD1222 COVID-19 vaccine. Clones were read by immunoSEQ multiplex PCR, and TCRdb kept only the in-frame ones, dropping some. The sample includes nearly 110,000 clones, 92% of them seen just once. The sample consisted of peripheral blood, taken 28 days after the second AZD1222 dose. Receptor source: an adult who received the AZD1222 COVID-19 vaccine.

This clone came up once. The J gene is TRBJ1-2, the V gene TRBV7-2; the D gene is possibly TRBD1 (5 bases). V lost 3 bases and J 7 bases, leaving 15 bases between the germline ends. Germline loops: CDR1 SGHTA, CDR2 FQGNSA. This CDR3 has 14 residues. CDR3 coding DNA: TGTGCCAGCAGCTTCGGGCAGGGTGCAGGTGGCTACACCTTC. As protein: CASSFGQGAGGYTF.

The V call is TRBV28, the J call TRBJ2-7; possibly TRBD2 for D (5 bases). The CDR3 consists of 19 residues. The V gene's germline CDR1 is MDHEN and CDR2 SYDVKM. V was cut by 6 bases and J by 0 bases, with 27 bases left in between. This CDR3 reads CASSRTTILKPTYSYEQYF. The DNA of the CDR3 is TGTGCCAGCAGCCGAACGACTATTCTCAAGCCTACATACTCCTACGAGCAGTACTTC.

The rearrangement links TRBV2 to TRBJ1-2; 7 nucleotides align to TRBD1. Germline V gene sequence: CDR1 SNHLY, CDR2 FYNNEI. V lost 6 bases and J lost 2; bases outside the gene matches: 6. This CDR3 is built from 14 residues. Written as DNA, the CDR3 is TGTGCCAGCAGAATGGGACAGATCAACTATGGCTACACCTTC. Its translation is CASRMGQINYGYTF.

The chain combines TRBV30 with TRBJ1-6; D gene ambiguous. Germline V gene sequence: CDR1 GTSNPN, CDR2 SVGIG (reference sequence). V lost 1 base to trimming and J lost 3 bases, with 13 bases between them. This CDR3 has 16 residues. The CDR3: CAWSDPIRDYNSPLHF. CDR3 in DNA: TGTGCCTGGAGTGACCCCATCCGGGACTATAATTCACCCCTCCACTTT.

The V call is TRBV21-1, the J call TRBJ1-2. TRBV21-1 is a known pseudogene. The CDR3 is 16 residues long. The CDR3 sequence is CASSSPGGGALGGYTF. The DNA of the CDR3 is TGTGCCAGCAGCTCCCCCGGTGGAGGGGCGCTGGGCGGCTACACCTTC.

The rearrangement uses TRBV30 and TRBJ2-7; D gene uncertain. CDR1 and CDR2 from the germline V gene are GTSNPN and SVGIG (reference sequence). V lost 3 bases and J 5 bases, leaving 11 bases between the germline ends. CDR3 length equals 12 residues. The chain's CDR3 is CAWSPSIHEQYF. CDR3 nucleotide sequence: TGTGCCTGGAGCCCCTCCATCCACGAGCAGTACTTC.

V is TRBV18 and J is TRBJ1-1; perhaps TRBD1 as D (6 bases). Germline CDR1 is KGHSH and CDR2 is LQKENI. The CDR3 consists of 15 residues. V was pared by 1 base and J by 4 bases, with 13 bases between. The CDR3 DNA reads TGTGCCAGCTCACCACTTAGGCAGGGGAGCACTGAAGCTTTCTTT. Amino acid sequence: CASSPLRQGSTEAFF.

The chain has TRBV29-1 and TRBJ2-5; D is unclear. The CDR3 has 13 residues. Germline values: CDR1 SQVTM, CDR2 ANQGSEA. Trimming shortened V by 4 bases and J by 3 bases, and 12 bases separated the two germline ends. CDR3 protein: CSVGPRFKETQYF. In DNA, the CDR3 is TGCAGCGTTGGTCCCAGGTTTAAAGAGACCCAGTACTTC.

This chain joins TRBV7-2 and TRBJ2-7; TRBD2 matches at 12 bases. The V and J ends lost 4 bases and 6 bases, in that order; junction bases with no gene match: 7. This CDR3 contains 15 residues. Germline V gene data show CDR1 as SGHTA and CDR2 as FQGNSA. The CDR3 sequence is CASSSSSGRAGEQYF. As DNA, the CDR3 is TGTGCCAGCAGCTCATCTAGCGGGAGGGCCGGCGAGCAGTACTTC.